This TCR beta chain was recovered during a study of cytomegalovirus exposure and HLA in healthy donors. 60 Vbeta and 13 Jbeta primers were used in PCR. Sequenced by immunoSEQ multiplex PCR; TCRdb stores in-frame clones only, minus some. This table holds fewer than 150,000 clones, over 60% found once. The V gene end was trimmed by 8 bases and the J gene end by 5 bases; junction bases not matched to a gene: 10. The germline V gene has CDR1 MNHNS and CDR2 SASEGT. The CDR3 totals 14 residues. General study findings and limits: It was only CMV serostatus that was available as immune exposure information. Earlier findings revealed that most TCR beta V segments proved productive either about 87% or about 30% of the time.

Worth noting for this clone: Its antigen is currently unknown.

All donors participated as healthy donors of bone marrow. Sample: PBMCs. The receptor was derived from a man aged 40-49 years in good health and CMV-seropositive. V and J are TRBV6-1 and TRBJ2-7; 9 positions match TRBD2. Here the CDR3 reads CASGAGLARNEQYF. The CDR3, as DNA: TGTGCCAGCGGCGCGGGACTAGCCCGGAACGAGCAGTACTTC.